A selection of T cell receptor beta chains follows, all from one sample in a study of T-cell memory formation after mild COVID-19. MiXCR, run by TCRdb on the 5' RACE reads, gives a single entry per CDR3 protein. The sample carries roughly 550,000 distinct CDR3 sequences, 20% recorded once. Sequencing was carried out using PBMCs or a T cell subset sorted from them (not recorded which). The source is an adult woman who had mild COVID-19 (a few samples of this study predate the infection). Cell type and time point are not known. The CDR3 runs from the conserved cysteine through the conserved F or W. The D gene is left open where the match is weak. Clone size is shown for a subset of rows, as once, few, many or a class of expanded clone.

cdr3_aa: CASSSQKGQVFEQYF; cdr3_nt: TGTGCCAGCAGCTCACAAAAAGGACAGGTGTTCGAGCAGTACTTC; j_call: TRBJ2-7; d_call: TRBD1; v_call: TRBV7-9; clone_size: -
cdr3_aa: CASSKFYSGGSSYEQYF; cdr3_nt: TGCGCCAGCAGCAAGTTTTACAGCGGGGGGTCCTCCTACGAGCAGTACTTC; j_call: TRBJ2-7; d_call: TRBD2; v_call: TRBV4-1; clone_size: few
cdr3_aa: CASRFTGLDETQYF; cdr3_nt: TGCGCCAGCAGATTCACGGGGTTGGACGAGACCCAGTACTTC; j_call: TRBJ2-5; d_call: -; v_call: TRBV5-1; clone_size: -
cdr3_aa: CASSATTVEAFF; cdr3_nt: TGTGCCAGCAGCGCGACGACAGTTGAAGCTTTCTTT; j_call: TRBJ1-1; d_call: -; v_call: TRBV7-9; clone_size: -
cdr3_aa: CSARRGTGDDYTF; cdr3_nt: TGCAGTGCTAGAAGGGGGACAGGGGATGACTACACCTTC; j_call: TRBJ1-2; d_call: TRBD1; v_call: TRBV20-1; clone_size: -
cdr3_aa: CASSPRQGLLEEQYF; cdr3_nt: TGTGCCAGCAGCCCCCGCCAGGGGCTACTCGAGGAGCAGTACTTC; j_call: TRBJ2-7; d_call: -; v_call: TRBV7-8; clone_size: -
cdr3_aa: CASSQTSRYEQYF; cdr3_nt: TGTGCCAGCAGCCAAACCTCCCGCTACGAGCAGTACTTC; j_call: TRBJ2-7; d_call: -; v_call: TRBV4-2; clone_size: -
cdr3_aa: CASSIPGVNSPLHF; cdr3_nt: TGTGCCAGTAGTATCCCCGGGGTTAATTCACCCCTCCACTTT; j_call: TRBJ1-6; d_call: -; v_call: TRBV19; clone_size: few
cdr3_aa: CASSLAGDLYEQYF; cdr3_nt: TGCGCCAGCAGCTTGGCCGGGGATCTCTACGAGCAGTACTTC; j_call: TRBJ2-7; d_call: -; v_call: TRBV5-1; clone_size: many
cdr3_aa: CASSQDLALQETQYF; cdr3_nt: TGTGCCAGCAGCCAAGATCTAGCGCTCCAAGAGACCCAGTACTTC; j_call: TRBJ2-5; d_call: -; v_call: TRBV4-2; clone_size: -
cdr3_aa: CSAKRTGEQYF; cdr3_nt: TGCAGTGCTAAAAGAACGGGAGAGCAGTACTTC; j_call: TRBJ2-7; d_call: -; v_call: TRBV20-1; clone_size: -
cdr3_aa: CASSQVGGRTEAFF; cdr3_nt: TGTGCCAGCAGCCAAGTTGGGGGACGCACTGAAGCTTTCTTT; j_call: TRBJ1-1; d_call: -; v_call: TRBV3-1; clone_size: -
cdr3_aa: CASSLDQPDNEQFF; cdr3_nt: TGTGCCAGCAGTTTAGATCAGCCAGACAATGAGCAGTTCTTC; j_call: TRBJ2-1; d_call: -; v_call: TRBV12-3/TRBV12-4; clone_size: -
cdr3_aa: CASSLEGTVSYNEQFF; cdr3_nt: TGTGCCAGCAGCTTAGAAGGGACAGTCTCCTACAATGAGCAGTTCTTC; j_call: TRBJ2-1; d_call: TRBD1; v_call: TRBV11-3; clone_size: -
cdr3_aa: CASNTNTGELFF; cdr3_nt: TGCGCCAGCAACACGAACACCGGGGAGCTGTTTTTT; j_call: TRBJ2-2; d_call: -; v_call: TRBV5-1; clone_size: few
cdr3_aa: CASSLRGQAARNTEAFF; cdr3_nt: TGTGCCAGCAGCTTAAGGGGCCAAGCTGCCAGGAACACTGAAGCTTTCTTT; j_call: TRBJ1-1; d_call: -; v_call: TRBV7-2; clone_size: few
cdr3_aa: CASSPTGQNYGYTF; cdr3_nt: TGTGCCAGCAGTCCTACAGGGCAAAACTATGGCTACACCTTC; j_call: TRBJ1-2; d_call: -; v_call: TRBV7-8; clone_size: many
cdr3_aa: CASEGLAGGSTGELFF; cdr3_nt: TGTGCCAGCGAGGGACTAGCGGGAGGAAGCACCGGGGAGCTGTTTTTT; j_call: TRBJ2-2; d_call: TRBD2; v_call: TRBV7-9; clone_size: few
cdr3_aa: CASSLSPGLALYEQYF; cdr3_nt: TGTGCCAGCAGCTTATCCCCGGGACTAGCGCTCTACGAGCAGTACTTC; j_call: TRBJ2-7; d_call: TRBD2; v_call: TRBV7-9; clone_size: -
cdr3_aa: CSASPQETQYF; cdr3_nt: TGCAGTGCTAGTCCCCAAGAGACCCAGTACTTC; j_call: TRBJ2-5; d_call: -; v_call: TRBV20-1; clone_size: -
cdr3_aa: CASSFTGTSGRAQYF; cdr3_nt: TGTGCCAGCAGTTTCACCGGGACTAGCGGGAGAGCGCAGTATTTT; j_call: TRBJ2-3; d_call: TRBD2; v_call: TRBV12-3/TRBV12-4; clone_size: -
cdr3_aa: CATSEPQGPSNEKLFF; cdr3_nt: TGTGCCACCAGTGAGCCGCAAGGACCCTCTAATGAAAAACTGTTTTTT; j_call: TRBJ1-4; d_call: -; v_call: TRBV24-1; clone_size: -
cdr3_aa: CSARERGYNEQFF; cdr3_nt: TGCAGTGCTAGAGAACGCGGGTACAATGAGCAGTTCTTC; j_call: TRBJ2-1; d_call: -; v_call: TRBV20-1; clone_size: few
cdr3_aa: CASSSPLRVSSHSYNEQFF; cdr3_nt: TGTGCCAGCAGCTCCCCGTTGCGTGTTTCTTCACACTCCTACAATGAGCAGTTCTTC; j_call: TRBJ2-1; d_call: -; v_call: TRBV7-9; clone_size: -
cdr3_aa: CSVIPPSGGYNEQFF; cdr3_nt: TGCAGCGTTATACCTCCTAGCGGGGGGTACAATGAGCAGTTCTTC; j_call: TRBJ2-1; d_call: TRBD2; v_call: TRBV29-1; clone_size: -
cdr3_aa: CSARARPGLAENTGELFF; cdr3_nt: TGCAGTGCTAGAGCAAGGCCGGGACTAGCGGAAAACACCGGGGAGCTGTTTTTT; j_call: TRBJ2-2; d_call: TRBD2; v_call: TRBV20-1; clone_size: -
cdr3_aa: CASSPASGGASETQYF; cdr3_nt: TGTGCCAGCAGCCCCGCTAGCGGGGGGGCGAGTGAGACCCAGTACTTC; j_call: TRBJ2-5; d_call: TRBD2; v_call: TRBV6-2/TRBV6-3; clone_size: -
cdr3_aa: CASSSRELSLETQYF; cdr3_nt: TGTGCCAGCAGTTCCAGGGAATTAAGTCTAGAGACCCAGTACTTC; j_call: TRBJ2-5; d_call: -; v_call: TRBV6-2/TRBV6-3; clone_size: -